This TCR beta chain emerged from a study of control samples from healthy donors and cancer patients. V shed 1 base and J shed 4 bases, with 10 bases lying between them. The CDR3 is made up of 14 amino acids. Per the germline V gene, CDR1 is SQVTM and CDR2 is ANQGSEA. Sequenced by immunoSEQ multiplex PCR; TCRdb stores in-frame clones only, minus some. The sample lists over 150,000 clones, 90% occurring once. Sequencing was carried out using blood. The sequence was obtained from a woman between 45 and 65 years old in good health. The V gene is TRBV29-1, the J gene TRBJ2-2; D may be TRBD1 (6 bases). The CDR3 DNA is TGCAGCGTTGAAGGTACAGGGTCCACCGGGGAGCTGTTTTTT. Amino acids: CSVEGTGSTGELFF.